A single sample gave rise to the 2 T cell receptor beta chains below, sequenced in a study of CD4+ T cells in melanoma. Method: immunoSEQ multiplex PCR; TCRdb's copy keeps in-frame clones and lacks some. This sample has around 20,000 clones, with about 83% found just once. The sequenced material came from cells from a culture (not recorded whether cultured in vitro). These receptors were obtained from a human donor with melanoma.

This clone was counted once. This chain connects TRBV19 to TRBJ2-3, with D perhaps matching TRBD2 (6 bases). V was cut by 3 bases and J by 5 bases, with 12 bases left in between. The CDR3 covers 14 residues. CDR1 is LNHDA, CDR2 SQIVND, per germline (reference sequence). CDR3 bases: TGTGCCAGTAGTATGAGGGTGGGGGGAGATACGCAGTATTTT. Translated, it gives CASSMRVGGDTQYF.

This sequence joins TRBV30 and TRBJ2-5; 9 nucleotides match TRBD1. The ends lost 1 base at V and 5 bases at J; junction bases unmatched: 2. CDR3 size: 13 residues. Germline V gene sequence: CDR1 GTSNPN, CDR2 SVGIG (reference sequence). In DNA form, the CDR3 reads TGTGCCTGGAGTGGGACAGGGGTCGAGACCCAGTACTTC. This encodes CAWSGTGVETQYF.